The 16 T cell receptor beta chains reported below all come from one sample, sequenced in a study of T-cell memory formation after mild COVID-19. Each CDR3 protein is one row after TCRdb ran MiXCR on the 5' RACE reads. Of about half a million distinct CDR3 sequences listed, roughly 18% are singletons. Sequenced material: PBMCs or a T cell subset sorted from them (not recorded which). Receptors were obtained from an adult woman who had mild COVID-19 (a few samples of this study predate the infection). Cell type and time point are not known.

V gene TRBV4-3 combines with J gene TRBJ2-1, with TRBD2 matching over 14 bases. V lost 0 bases, J lost 9 bases, and 7 bases stayed unmatched. CDR3 length: 17 residues. Germline V gene sequence: CDR1 LGHNA, CDR2 YSLEER. The CDR3 region is CASSQDRRLAGGGEQFF. Written as DNA, the CDR3 is TGCGCCAGCAGCCAAGATCGAAGACTAGCGGGAGGGGGTGAGCAGTTCTTC.

The CDR3 DNA follows: TGTGCCAGCAGCCGATCACCGGGACCCAACACTGAAGCTTTCTTT. Its protein product is CASSRSPGPNTEAFF. This chain links TRBV3-1 with TRBJ1-1, with D tentatively TRBD1 (5 bases). There are 15 residues in the CDR3. Looked up from germline, CDR1 is LGHDT and CDR2 is YNNKEL (reference sequence). Trimming removed 4 bases at V and 2 bases at J, with 14 bases between.

In this sample, this clonotype turned up a few times. This rearrangement joins TRBV6-2 or TRBV6-3 to TRBJ2-2; a weak D match, TRBD1 (6 bases). V lost 6 bases, J lost 5 bases, and 10 bases lay in between. The CDR3 is made up of 13 amino acids. Per germline, CDR1 MNHEY and CDR2 SVGEGT. CDR3 DNA sequence: TGTGCCAGCAGACAGGGTGGGACCGGGGAGCTGTTTTTT. It codes for CASRQGGTGELFF.

The genes are TRBV12-3 or TRBV12-4 and TRBJ1-5; D remains unclear. There are 12 residues in the CDR3. Trimming pared 7 bases from V and 6 bases from J, leaving 10 bases between. CDR3 sequence: CASKRQAQPQHF. Written as DNA, the CDR3 is TGTGCCAGCAAACGGCAAGCTCAGCCCCAGCATTTT.

This clonotype has ten or more counts. This rearrangement joins TRBV29-1 to TRBJ2-6, with D unresolved. The germline gives CDR1 SQVTM, CDR2 ANQGSEA. CDR3 length: 15 amino acids. The V end was cut by 4 bases, the J end by 0 bases, with 10 bases between. The DNA of the CDR3 is TGCAGCGTTGTGGGGATCGTCTCTGGGGCCAACGTCCTGACTTTC. Its translation is CSVVGIVSGANVLTF. Drawing the rest from reference TRBV29-1 and TRBJ2-6, the complete variable domain is SAVISQKPSRDICQRGTSLTIQCQVDSQVTMMFWYRQQPGQSLTLIATANQGSEATYESGFVIDKFPISRPNLTFSTLTVSNMSPEDSSIYLCSVVGIVSGANVLTFGAGSRLTVL.

The V call is TRBV7-9, the J call TRBJ2-3; no clear D gene. The germline V gene has CDR1 SEHNR and CDR2 FQNEAQ (reference sequence). This CDR3 has 16 amino acids. Trimming took off 5 bases at V and 1 base at J, with 16 bases between the two ends. Here the CDR3 DNA reads TGTGCCAGCAGCGCTCTGACCCCGGGCGGCACAGATACGCAGTATTTT. It translates to CASSALTPGGTDTQYF.

The rearrangement links TRBV6-1 to TRBJ1-2, with D perhaps TRBD1 (5 bases). The CDR3 spans 16 residues. Germline-derived CDR1 and CDR2 are MNHNS and SASEGT. Trimming pared 2 bases from V and 7 bases from J, leaving 20 bases between. The CDR3 region is CASSEQTVSPKGGYTF. The DNA for the CDR3 is TGTGCCAGCAGTGAACAGACAGTCTCCCCCAAAGGTGGCTACACCTTC.

This chain joins TRBV12-3 or TRBV12-4 and TRBJ1-1; D remains unclear. The V gene lost 6 bases and the J gene lost 2 bases, with 19 bases spanning the gap. CDR3 length: 16 amino acids. The CDR3 DNA follows: TGTGCCAGCAGCCTTTCTCGTGGAGCAGCAAACACTGAAGCTTTCTTT. Protein product: CASSLSRGAANTEAFF.

The genes are TRBV5-1 and TRBJ1-2; 8 bases fit TRBD1. CDR1 SGHRS and CDR2 YFSETQ come from the germline V gene. V was pared by 2 bases and J by 4 bases, with 7 bases of the junction left unmatched. The CDR3 consists of 15 residues. The CDR3, as DNA: TGCGCCAGCAGCTTTCAGGCAGGGGGCGGCTATGGCTACACCTTC. Translation gives CASSFQAGGGYGYTF.

The V and J genes are TRBV18 and TRBJ1-1; a weak D match, TRBD1 (6 bases). V was cut by 2 bases and J by 0 bases, with 10 bases left in between. This CDR3 contains 15 residues. Looked up from germline, CDR1 is KGHSH and CDR2 is LQKENI. For the CDR3, the DNA is TGTGCCAGCTCACCAGGGGGGGCCGTGAACACTGAAGCTTTCTTT. The encoded protein is CASSPGGAVNTEAFF.

The chain carries TRBV18 and TRBJ2-5; no firm D call. Between the trimmed V and J ends, which lost 2 bases and 5 bases, there was a span of 9 bases. The CDR3 loop spans 13 amino acids. The germline gives CDR1 KGHSH, CDR2 LQKENI. Written as DNA, the CDR3 is TGTGCCAGCTCACCAGTGAGGCGGGAGACCCAGTACTTC. It translates to CASSPVRRETQYF.

In its sample, this clonotype was seen a few times. J is TRBJ1-1 and V is TRBV6-1, with a tentative D call TRBD1 (6 bases). The germline CDR1 and CDR2 sequences are MNHNS and SASEGT. There are 15 residues in the CDR3. Trimming left V 4 bases short and J 5 bases short, with 17 bases between. CDR3 region: CASSGQGTVRTEAFF. The CDR3 nucleotides are TGTGCCAGCAGTGGCCAGGGGACGGTTAGGACTGAAGCTTTCTTT.

The sample holds a few counts of this clonotype. The J gene is TRBJ2-7, the V gene TRBV10-3; D uncertain. In germline, CDR1 is ENHRY, CDR2 SYGVKD. The CDR3 has 14 amino acids. Between the trimmed V and J ends, which lost 0 bases and 0 bases, there was a span of 6 bases. CDR3 protein: CAISESGNSYEQYF. The CDR3 DNA reads TGTGCCATCAGTGAGTCTGGCAACTCCTACGAGCAGTACTTC.

The chain uses TRBV12-3 or TRBV12-4 and TRBJ2-1, with TRBD2 as a possible D gene (5 bases). The CDR3 is 16 amino acids. The V end was cut by 3 bases, the J end by 0 bases, with 12 bases between. The CDR3 nucleotides are TGTGCCAGCAGTTTGAAGACTACCGTCTCCTACAATGAGCAGTTCTTC. Translation gives CASSLKTTVSYNEQFF.

There are a few counts of this clonotype. This chain links TRBV7-3 with TRBJ2-3; 9 bases are shared with TRBD1. The junction had 6 bases not matched to a gene; V was cut back by 5 bases and J by 3 bases. The length of the CDR3 is 15 residues. CDR1 is SGHTA and CDR2 is FQGTGA in the germline V gene. The CDR3 sequence is CASSPGTGMTDTQYF. The CDR3 DNA reads TGTGCCAGCAGCCCCGGGACAGGGATGACAGATACGCAGTATTTT.

This clonotype was detected only a few times. The CDR3 region has the DNA TGTGCCAGCAGTCCCTGGGACAGGGGGCTCGAGCAGTACTTC. It yields the protein CASSPWDRGLEQYF. The chain has TRBV27 and TRBJ2-7; 12 bases map to TRBD1. Germline trimming cut 5 bases from V and 6 bases from J; bases unmatched to any gene: 5. The CDR3 contains 14 residues. CDR1 and CDR2 (germline): MNHEY, SMNVEV (reference sequence).